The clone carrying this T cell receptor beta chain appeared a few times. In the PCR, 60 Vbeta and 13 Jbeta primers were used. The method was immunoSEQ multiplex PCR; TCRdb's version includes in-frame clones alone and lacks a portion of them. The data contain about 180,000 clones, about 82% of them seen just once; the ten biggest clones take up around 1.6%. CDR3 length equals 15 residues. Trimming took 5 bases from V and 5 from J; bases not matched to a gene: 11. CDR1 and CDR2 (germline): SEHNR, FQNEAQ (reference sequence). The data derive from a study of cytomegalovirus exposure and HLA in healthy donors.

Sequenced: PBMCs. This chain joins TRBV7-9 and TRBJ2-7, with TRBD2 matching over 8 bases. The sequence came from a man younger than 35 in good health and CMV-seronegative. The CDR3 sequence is CASSPWPAGGDEQYF. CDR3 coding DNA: TGTGCCAGCAGCCCATGGCCGGCGGGAGGTGACGAGCAGTACTTC.